The TCR beta chain under discussion was sequenced for a study of monozygotic twins with inflammatory bowel disease. The TCR libraries each used total RNA (around 3,800 ng per library). Each CDR3 protein gets one entry in TCRdb, which reprocessed the 5' RACE reads and gives no DNA. This sample's clone table lists about 380,000 distinct CDR3 sequences. Germline V gene data show CDR1 as LGHNT and CDR2 as FRNRAP. This CDR3 contains 15 residues. Overall study results and limits: The data gave no support to a single strong IBD-associated signal or clonotype.

On this clonotype: Its antigen is not identified.

This TCR derives from a human donor with ulcerative colitis or Crohn's disease, or a healthy co-twin of an affected twin (not recorded which). Material: blood. The rearrangement joins TRBV12-5 to TRBJ2-7; TCRdb reports TRBD1, a call that lacks DNA to check it against. This CDR3 is CASGLEPGQPYEQYF.